A selection of T cell receptor beta chains follows, all from one sample in a study of blood T cell repertoires in COVID-19. Some clones are missing from TCRdb's copy, which holds only in-frame ones; the method was immunoSEQ multiplex PCR. Among about 480,000 clones, approximately 87% were seen once, and the ten largest hold roughly 1.9%. Sequenced sample: PBMCs or T cells enriched from blood (not recorded which). The receptors originated from a woman between 35 and 50 years old who had recovered from COVID-19. CDR3s include the opening cysteine and the closing phenylalanine or tryptophan. The D gene is left open where the match is weak. Clone size is not always given. Where it is, it says once, few, many or a class for expanded clones.

>TRBJ2-3|NA|NA|TRBV5-3
CARSLEVQVGHSTDTQYF
TGTGCCAGAAGCTTGGAAGTTCAGGTGGGACATAGCACAGATACGCAGTATTTT
>TRBJ1-1|NA|NA|TRBV5-1
CASSDGQGGTEAFF
TGCGCCAGCTCGGACGGCCAGGGAGGCACTGAAGCTTTCTTT
>TRBJ2-7|TRBD1|NA|TRBV7-9
CASSTMTGTAPSYEQYF
TGTGCCAGCAGCACAATGACCGGGACAGCTCCCTCCTACGAGCAGTACTTC
>TRBJ1-1|NA|NA|TRBV7-9
CASSLTGPTEAFF
TGTGCCAGCAGCTTAACAGGGCCCACTGAAGCTTTCTTT
>TRBJ2-3|NA|once|TRBV27
CASSLSQGGGTATDTQYF
TGTGCCAGCAGTTTATCACAGGGCGGAGGCACGGCCACAGATACGCAGTATTTT
>TRBJ1-1|NA|NA|TRBV15
CATSRSLGSEAFF
TGTGCCACCAGCAGATCCCTGGGCTCTGAAGCTTTCTTT
>TRBJ1-1|NA|NA|TRBV4-3
CASSQDKGLEAFF
TGCGCCAGCAGCCAAGATAAGGGGCTGGAAGCTTTCTTT
>TRBJ1-1|NA|once|TRBV7-2
CASSLLGEAFF
TGTGCCAGCAGCTTACTCGGGGAAGCTTTCTTT
>TRBJ2-7|TRBD1|NA|TRBV6-2/TRBV6-3
CASSQPPGQPLGEQYF
TGTGCCAGCAGTCAACCCCCGGGACAGCCCCTCGGAGAGCAGTACTTC
>TRBJ2-5|TRBD1|NA|TRBV10-1
CASSESGQGYQETQYF
TGCGCCAGCAGTGAGTCAGGACAGGGATACCAAGAGACCCAGTACTTC
>TRBJ1-6|TRBD1|NA|TRBV5-1
CASSLGPGQRNSPLHF
TGCGCCAGCAGCTTGGGCCCGGGACAGCGGAATTCACCCCTCCACTTT
>TRBJ2-7|TRBD2|NA|TRBV7-2
CASSSGLAEYEQYF
TGTGCCAGCAGCAGTGGACTAGCAGAATACGAGCAGTACTTC
>TRBJ1-2|NA|NA|TRBV30
CAWSPENPRDLGYGYTF
TGTGCCTGGAGTCCCGAGAATCCCAGGGATCTGGGCTATGGCTACACCTTC
>TRBJ2-4|TRBD1|NA|TRBV27
CASSLQGAPGNIQYF
TGTGCCAGCAGTTTACAGGGGGCGCCGGGAAACATTCAGTACTTC
>TRBJ2-7|NA|once|TRBV27
CASSFSRESYEQYF
TGTGCCAGCAGTTTTTCTCGGGAATCCTACGAGCAGTACTTC
>TRBJ1-4|TRBD1|NA|TRBV7-9
CASSSARDRREKLFF
TGTGCCAGCAGCTCGGCCCGGGACAGGAGGGAAAAACTGTTTTTT
>TRBJ2-1|TRBD2|NA|TRBV15
CATSRELLGLAGVVNEQFF
TGTGCCACCAGCAGGGAGTTACTCGGGCTAGCGGGAGTTGTGAATGAGCAGTTCTTC
>TRBJ2-7|TRBD2|NA|TRBV15
CATSNGRGTYEQYF
TGTGCCACCAGCAACGGGAGGGGAACCTACGAGCAGTACTTC
>TRBJ1-5|NA|NA|TRBV3-1/TRBV3-2
CASFSRDKYSNQPQHF
TGTGCCAGCTTCAGCCGGGACAAATATAGCAATCAGCCCCAGCATTTT
>TRBJ1-1|TRBD1|NA|TRBV28
CASSTPGGGTEAFF
TGTGCCAGCAGTACCCCAGGGGGTGGGACTGAAGCTTTCTTT
>TRBJ1-5|NA|NA|TRBV30
CAWSFGSGSNQPQHF
TGTGCCTGGAGTTTCGGCAGCGGGAGCAATCAGCCCCAGCATTTT
>TRBJ2-3|NA|once|TRBV9
CASSPLRGSTDTQYF
TGTGCCAGCAGCCCCCTACGGGGTAGCACAGATACGCAGTATTTT
>TRBJ1-4|TRBD1|NA|TRBV19
CASSIGRQGTEKLFF
TGTGCCAGTAGTATAGGAAGACAGGGGACTGAAAAACTGTTTTTT
>TRBJ1-4|TRBD1|NA|TRBV19
CASSRSTGGGEKLFF
TGTGCCAGTAGTAGGTCAACAGGGGGCGGTGAAAAACTGTTTTTT
>TRBJ2-5|NA|NA|TRBV7-2
CASSQGETQYF
TGTGCCAGCAGCCAGGGAGAGACCCAGTACTTC
>TRBJ1-6|TRBD1|once|TRBV6-5
CASSYRQGAYNSPLHF
TGTGCCAGCAGTTACCGACAGGGGGCCTATAATTCACCCCTCCACTTT
>TRBJ2-7|NA|NA|TRBV11-3
CASSSQRGLYEQYF
TGTGCCAGCAGCTCTCAAAGGGGGTTGTACGAGCAGTACTTC
>TRBJ2-4|NA|NA|TRBV19
CASNDQGTKNIQYF
TGTGCCAGTAATGATCAGGGGACCAAAAACATTCAGTACTTC